Presented here are 4 T cell receptor beta chains from one specimen sequenced in a study of T cells in Graves' hyperthyroidism and ophthalmopathy. What was amplified from RNA transcripts were TCR beta CDR3 regions. First-round RT-PCR of the TCR CDR3 relied on the HTBI primer set. TCRdb ran MiXCR on the multiplex PCR reads and lists one entry per CDR3 protein. The data show around 490,000 distinct CDR3 sequences, 20% seen once. The material sequenced was blood. Receptor source: a man in his forties with Graves' ophthalmopathy.

The table lists this clonotype with many counts. The rearrangement uses TRBV20-1 and TRBJ1-2, with a tentative D call TRBD1 (6 bases). Germline lookup yields CDR1 DFQATT and CDR2 SNEGSKA (reference sequence). Trimming removed 6 bases from V and 8 bases from J, with 13 bases in between. The CDR3 covers 11 residues. CDR3 in amino acids: CSAATGRGYTF. In nucleotides, the CDR3 is TGCAGTGCGGCAACAGGGCGCGGCTACACCTTC.

The sample holds a few counts of this clonotype. This chain joins TRBV3-1 and TRBJ1-2, with 8 bases lining up with TRBD1. The V and J ends lost 3 bases and 6 bases, in that order; junction bases with no gene match: 15. The CDR3 has 17 residues. Germline values: CDR1 LGHDT, CDR2 YNNKEL (reference sequence). CDR3 in DNA: TGTGCCAGCAGCCAGTTGAAAGTCGTCGGACAGGGAGATGGCTACACCTTC. It yields the protein CASSQLKVVGQGDGYTF.

The chain carries TRBV12-3 or TRBV12-4 and TRBJ2-2; 8 nucleotides align to TRBD2. The trim removed 10 bases at V and 8 bases at J, leaving 9 bases unmatched. The CDR3 runs to 13 residues. Here the CDR3 reads CATDQRETGELFF. The CDR3 coding sequence is TGTGCCACCGACCAGCGGGAGACGGGGGAGCTGTTTTTT.

This clonotype was detected only a few times. The chain recombines TRBV10-3 with TRBJ2-5, with D possibly TRBD2 on 6 matching bases. This CDR3 has 11 amino acids. Germline CDR1 and CDR2: ENHRY and SYGVKD. V was pared by 3 bases and J by 13 bases, with 12 bases between. In nucleotides, the CDR3 is TGTGCCATCAGTGACCGGGAGAAGGGGTACTTC. Residues: CAISDREKGYF.